These T cell receptor beta chains were read from a single sample in a study of OX40 agonist ivuxolimab in advanced cancers. Using immunoSEQ multiplex PCR, the repertoire was profiled, and TCRdb retains in-frame clones only, with some absent. There are more than 20,000 clones in the sample; more than 80% occur only once, and roughly 17% lies in the top ten. The material was CD4+ or CD8+ T cells sorted from blood, obtained in a trial of the OX40 agonist ivuxolimab. These TCRs come from an adult with an advanced solid tumor such as melanoma, head and neck, liver or kidney cancer. CDR3s include the opening cysteine and the closing phenylalanine or tryptophan. D genes are given only for firm matches. Not all rows give a size; the values are once, few, many and, for expanded clones, a class.

d_call clone_size j_call v_call cdr3_nt cdr3_aa
NA NA TRBJ2-7 TRBV6-5 TGTGCCAGCAGTTACGACCCGAGCTCCTACGAGCAGTACTTC CASSYDPSSYEQYF
TRBD2 NA TRBJ2-1 TRBV29-1 TGCAGCGTTCTCGGCGGGAGGGCCACTGAGCAGTTCTTC CSVLGGRATEQFF
NA once TRBJ2-6 TRBV9 TGTGCCAGCAGCGGTCCCCTCTCTGGGGCCAACGTCCTGACTTTC CASSGPLSGANVLTF
NA NA TRBJ2-7 TRBV5-1 TGCGCCAGCAGCTTCGGTTCAGGGGCCGAGCAGTACTTC CASSFGSGAEQYF
TRBD1 NA TRBJ2-5 TRBV5-4 TGTGCCAGCAGCTCCTACAAGGGACAGGGAACCGAGACCCAGTACTTC CASSSYKGQGTETQYF
TRBD2 NA TRBJ2-1 TRBV5-6 TGTGCCAGCAGCCCGAGACTAGCGGGGTGGTACAATGAGCAGTTCTTC CASSPRLAGWYNEQFF
NA NA TRBJ2-2 TRBV4-3 TGCGCCAGCAGCCAAGAGGCCCCTCCCTACGTCGGGGAGCTGTTTTTT CASSQEAPPYVGELFF
NA NA TRBJ1-3 TRBV6-5 TGTGCCAGCAGGAAAATACAGGGAAGGGGGAACACCATATATTTT CASRKIQGRGNTIYF
NA NA TRBJ2-4 TRBV7-2 TGTGCCAGCAGCCCAAGGACAGTGGCCAAAAACATTCAGTACTTC CASSPRTVAKNIQYF
NA NA TRBJ1-6 TRBV9 TGTGCCAGCAGCGTAGGGGTTCTTGGCTCACCCCTCCACTTT CASSVGVLGSPLHF
NA once TRBJ1-1 TRBV19 TGTGCCAGTAGTATCCTCCGGGCCACAGGGACTGAAGCTTTCTTT CASSILRATGTEAFF
TRBD2 NA TRBJ2-5 TRBV6-1 TGTGCCAGCAGCCCGACTAGCGGGGGGAGAGAGACCCAGTACTTC CASSPTSGGRETQYF
NA NA TRBJ1-2 TRBV10-3 TGTGCCATCAGTGAGTCGACGAGGAGTTACACCTTC CAISESTRSYTF
NA NA TRBJ2-2 TRBV5-1 TGCGCCAGCAAATCGGGGGGCACAGACACCGGGGAGCTGTTTTTT CASKSGGTDTGELFF
NA NA TRBJ1-5 TRBV7-9 TGTGCCAGCAGCCCTTTGAAAAATAGCAATCAGCCCCAGCATTTT CASSPLKNSNQPQHF
TRBD2 NA TRBJ2-5 TRBV18 TGTGCCAGCTCACCTAGCCCAGCGGGGGCAGAGACCCAGTACTTC CASSPSPAGAETQYF
NA NA TRBJ2-7 TRBV4-3 TGCGCCAGCAGCCAAGATGGGCAGGGCTACGAGCAGTACTTC CASSQDGQGYEQYF
TRBD1 NA TRBJ2-1 TRBV18 TGTGCCAGCTCACCGCTGGGACAGGGGGTTTACAATGAGCAGTTCTTC CASSPLGQGVYNEQFF
NA NA TRBJ2-3 TRBV11-2 TGTGCCAGCAGTCGACTCCAGGGAGCTAGCACAGATACGCAGTATTTT CASSRLQGASTDTQYF
TRBD2 once TRBJ2-7 TRBV5-4 TGTGCCAGCAGCTTGGTTCTAGCGGGAGGCTCCTACGGGCAGTACTTC CASSLVLAGGSYGQYF
NA NA TRBJ2-1 TRBV7-2 TGTGCCAGCAGTCTCTTCCACGTAAGCTCCTACAATGAGCAGTTCTTC CASSLFHVSSYNEQFF
NA NA TRBJ2-5 TRBV9 TGTGCCAGCAGCGTAGAGGGGTTGACAGCCATGCAGACCCAGTACTTC CASSVEGLTAMQTQYF
TRBD2 NA TRBJ2-7 TRBV2 TGTGCCAGCAAGAAGCGGGGGGGCGACGAGCAGTACTTC CASKKRGGDEQYF
NA NA TRBJ2-2 TRBV9 TGTGCCAGCAGCTCAAGGGGACTGACCGGGGAGCTGTTTTTT CASSSRGLTGELFF
NA NA TRBJ2-7 TRBV11-2 TGTGCCAGCAGCTTACGGAACCCTTGGGGGGTCTACGAGCAGTACTTC CASSLRNPWGVYEQYF
NA NA TRBJ2-1 TRBV25-1 TGTGCCAGCAGTGAATGGGAGGGTGGGGGCGATGAGCAGTTCTTC CASSEWEGGGDEQFF
TRBD1 NA TRBJ2-2 TRBV9 TGTGCCAGCAGCGTAGGGTGGACAGGATACACCGGGGAGCTGTTTTTT CASSVGWTGYTGELFF
NA NA TRBJ2-2 TRBV6-5 TGTGCCAGCAGTGACTTCCAGGGAACCGGGGAGCTGTTTTTT CASSDFQGTGELFF
NA once TRBJ2-3 TRBV6-5 TGTGCCAGCAGTTACCAGGGTGGGCTCTCAGATACGCAGTATTTT CASSYQGGLSDTQYF
TRBD1 NA TRBJ2-2 TRBV14 TGTGCCAGCAGCCTCCAGACAGGGCGGAACACCGGGGAGCTGTTTTTT CASSLQTGRNTGELFF
TRBD1 few TRBJ2-7 TRBV6-1 TGTGCCAGCAGTGAACACAGGGGCGTACGCCTAAGCGAGCAGTACTTC CASSEHRGVRLSEQYF
NA NA TRBJ1-3 TRBV11-3 TGTGCCAGCAGCTTAGGACTGCTTATAGGAAACACCATATATTTT CASSLGLLIGNTIYF
NA NA TRBJ2-7 TRBV7-9 TGTGCCAGCAGCTTCGGGGACGGGTACGAGCAGTACTTC CASSFGDGYEQYF
NA NA TRBJ1-5 TRBV9 TGTGCCAGCAGCGTAGGGTGGGGGCCTGATTATAGCAATCAGCCCCAGCATTTT CASSVGWGPDYSNQPQHF
NA NA TRBJ2-1 TRBV10-3 TGTGCCATCAGTGAGGGGCCCCTCTCCTACAATGAGCAGTTCTTC CAISEGPLSYNEQFF
TRBD2 NA TRBJ2-7 TRBV18 TGTGCCAGCTCACGCGGATTAGCGGGGAACCTTTTCTACGAGCAGTACTTC CASSRGLAGNLFYEQYF
TRBD2 NA TRBJ2-5 TRBV9 TGTGCCAGCAGCGTAGGTGGGGCCGCGGGAGTGACCCAGTACTTC CASSVGGAAGVTQYF
NA NA TRBJ2-2 TRBV4-3 TGCGCCAGCAGCCCGGGACGGGGATACACCGGGGAGCTGTTTTTT CASSPGRGYTGELFF
NA NA TRBJ1-2 TRBV27 TGTGCCAGCAGTCCAAACCAAAGGACAGCTCGAGGTGGCTACACCTTC CASSPNQRTARGGYTF
NA NA TRBJ1-5 TRBV18 TGTGCCAGCTCACCAACCCAGAGCAATCAGTCCCAGCATTTT CASSPTQSNQSQHF
NA NA TRBJ2-1 TRBV7-2 TGTGCCAGCAGCCCAGGGGGGCGGGGAGGAAGTCGTGAGCAGTTCTTC CASSPGGRGGSREQFF
NA NA TRBJ1-1 TRBV20-1 TGCAGTGCTGGGTGGGGCACTGAAGCTTTCTTT CSAGWGTEAFF
TRBD1 NA TRBJ2-2 TRBV5-1 TGCGCCAGCAGTTTGCGCACATCAGGGGGCCGAGGTACCGGGGAGCTGTTTTTT CASSLRTSGGRGTGELFF
NA NA TRBJ2-7 TRBV5-1 TGCGCCAGCAGCTACGACGCGACTGGGATCGACGAGCAGTACTTC CASSYDATGIDEQYF
TRBD1 NA TRBJ2-7 TRBV19 TGTGCCAGTAGTATAGGGCGCGGGACAGGGGTTGAGGAGCAGTACTTC CASSIGRGTGVEEQYF
TRBD2 NA TRBJ2-5 TRBV18 TGTGCCAGCTGCCTCGGACTAGCGGGCGCGGCTGGAGAGACCCAGTACTTC CASCLGLAGAAGETQYF
NA once TRBJ1-1 TRBV29-1 TGCAGCGGGGGGAAAGGGGGTGCCACTGAAGCTTTCTTT CSGGKGGATEAFF
NA once TRBJ1-5 TRBV19 TGTGCCAGTAGTATGAAAAGCTATAGCAATCAGCCCCAGCATTTT CASSMKSYSNQPQHF
NA NA TRBJ1-1 TRBV5-1 TGCGCCAGCAGTGTGATGGGGCAGATTAACACTGAAGCTTTCTTT CASSVMGQINTEAFF
NA NA TRBJ1-3 TRBV20-1 TGCAGTGTCCCCACTGCAAACACCATATATTTT CSVPTANTIYF
TRBD2 NA TRBJ2-1 TRBV9 TGTGCCAGCAGCGTGGGACTAGCGGGGGAGCAGTTCTTC CASSVGLAGEQFF